Listed below are T cell receptor beta chains from one sample, sequenced in a study of blood T cells in healthy people across ages. MiXCR, applied by TCRdb to the 5' RACE reads, yields one record per CDR3 protein. The table includes 630,000 or so distinct CDR3 sequences, about 30% detected once. The sample consisted of blood. The source is a woman aged 80 or older in good health. CDR3s include the opening cysteine and the closing phenylalanine or tryptophan. Fields, in order: clone size, V gene, D gene, J gene, CDR3 DNA, CDR3 protein. D genes are given only for firm matches. Clone size is shown for a subset of rows, as once, few, many or a class of expanded clone.

clone size: few; V gene: TRBV5-8; D gene: TRBD2; J gene: TRBJ2-3; CDR3 DNA: TGTGCCAGCAGCTTGGATAGCGGGGGGGCAGGAGATACGCAGTATTTT; CDR3 protein: CASSLDSGGAGDTQYF
clone size: .; V gene: TRBV18; D gene: .; J gene: TRBJ2-7; CDR3 DNA: TGTGCCAGCTTCACCAGGTGGAGACTAGTGGAAGACGAGCAGTACTTC; CDR3 protein: CASFTRWRLVEDEQYF
clone size: .; V gene: TRBV4-2; D gene: TRBD2; J gene: TRBJ2-3; CDR3 DNA: TGTGCCAGCAGCCAAGAGGTCCGACTAGCGGGGTACAGAGATACGCAGTATTTT; CDR3 protein: CASSQEVRLAGYRDTQYF
clone size: .; V gene: TRBV27; D gene: TRBD1; J gene: TRBJ1-5; CDR3 DNA: TGTGCCAGCAAAGCGGGTTGGGACAGTCAGCCCCAGCATTTT; CDR3 protein: CASKAGWDSQPQHF
clone size: .; V gene: TRBV6-4; D gene: TRBD1; J gene: TRBJ2-3; CDR3 DNA: TGTGCCAGCAGTGAAGGACAGGATACAGATACGCAGTATTTT; CDR3 protein: CASSEGQDTDTQYF
clone size: .; V gene: TRBV5-1; D gene: .; J gene: TRBJ1-1; CDR3 DNA: TGCGCCAGCAGCCCCAGAGGGAATGGGAACACTGAAGCTTTCTTT; CDR3 protein: CASSPRGNGNTEAFF
clone size: .; V gene: TRBV6-2/TRBV6-3; D gene: .; J gene: TRBJ2-5; CDR3 DNA: TGTGCCAGCAGTTACTCGAAACTATCCCCCGGGACCCAGTACTTC; CDR3 protein: CASSYSKLSPGTQYF
clone size: .; V gene: TRBV6-5; D gene: TRBD1; J gene: TRBJ2-7; CDR3 DNA: TGTGCCAACAGTAATGGACAGGGGGCCACCTGCGAGCAGTACTTC; CDR3 protein: CANSNGQGATCEQYF
clone size: many; V gene: TRBV9; D gene: .; J gene: TRBJ2-5; CDR3 DNA: TGTGCCAGCAGCGTAGCCCCCCTGACTAACCAAGAGACCCAGTACTTC; CDR3 protein: CASSVAPLTNQETQYF
clone size: .; V gene: TRBV5-1; D gene: .; J gene: TRBJ1-1; CDR3 DNA: TGCGCCAGCAGATCAGAGGACAGCAGCACTGAAGCTTTCTTT; CDR3 protein: CASRSEDSSTEAFF
clone size: .; V gene: TRBV4-3; D gene: TRBD2; J gene: TRBJ2-3; CDR3 DNA: TGCGCCAGCAGCCAAGAAACTAGCGGGGGGACGTTCACAGATGCGCAGTATTTT; CDR3 protein: CASSQETSGGTFTDAQYF
clone size: few; V gene: TRBV27; D gene: .; J gene: TRBJ1-6; CDR3 DNA: TGTGCCAGCAGTTCCGGACCAAGGTCTAGTAATTCACCCCTCCACTTT; CDR3 protein: CASSSGPRSSNSPLHF
clone size: .; V gene: TRBV6-4; D gene: TRBD2; J gene: TRBJ2-2; CDR3 DNA: TGTGCCAGCAGTGCGACCCAGGCGGGGGCCGGGGAGCTGTTTTTT; CDR3 protein: CASSATQAGAGELFF
clone size: .; V gene: TRBV7-8; D gene: .; J gene: TRBJ1-6; CDR3 DNA: TGTGCCAGCAGCTCGCGACAGTTTTTACCCCTCCACTTT; CDR3 protein: CASSSRQFLPLHF
clone size: .; V gene: TRBV30; D gene: .; J gene: TRBJ2-1; CDR3 DNA: TGTGCCTGGAGCCCCCGACAGACAGAGCAGTTCTTC; CDR3 protein: CAWSPRQTEQFF
clone size: .; V gene: TRBV28; D gene: .; J gene: TRBJ1-2; CDR3 DNA: TGTGCCAGCAGGTCTGGGGGCCTTACGGGGGGCTACACCTTC; CDR3 protein: CASRSGGLTGGYTF
clone size: once; V gene: TRBV4-1; D gene: TRBD1; J gene: TRBJ2-3; CDR3 DNA: TGCGCCAGCAGCCGCCGGGACAGGGGAACAGATACGCAGTATTTT; CDR3 protein: CASSRRDRGTDTQYF
clone size: many; V gene: TRBV5-1; D gene: .; J gene: TRBJ1-2; CDR3 DNA: TGCGCCAGCCTCCTTGTGTTTAACTATGGCTACACCTTC; CDR3 protein: CASLLVFNYGYTF
clone size: few; V gene: TRBV3-1; D gene: .; J gene: TRBJ2-3; CDR3 DNA: TGTGCCAGCAGCCAAACCCTAGGAGACACGCAGTATTTT; CDR3 protein: CASSQTLGDTQYF
clone size: few; V gene: TRBV2; D gene: TRBD1; J gene: TRBJ1-5; CDR3 DNA: TGTGCCAGCAGTTCAGGGGGAGTGGTTCAGCCCCAGCATTTT; CDR3 protein: CASSSGGVVQPQHF
clone size: .; V gene: TRBV5-1; D gene: TRBD2; J gene: TRBJ2-2; CDR3 DNA: TGCGCCAGCAGCCGCACTAGCGCATCGAACACCGGGGAGCTGTTTTTT; CDR3 protein: CASSRTSASNTGELFF
clone size: .; V gene: TRBV5-1; D gene: .; J gene: TRBJ1-4; CDR3 DNA: TGCGCCAGCAGCTTGAACACAGCCAAAAATGAAAAACTGTTTTTT; CDR3 protein: CASSLNTAKNEKLFF